This TCR beta chain is drawn from a study of CD4 T cells in relation to SARS-CoV-2 and coronaviruses (dated by TCRdb to the early 2020s). Some background on the complete study: In the ViraFEST assay, PBMCs were cultured with antigen for about 9 days, after which TCR beta CDR3s were sequenced to identify clonal expansions specific to the antigen. For other donors in the study, expansion assays were sequenced with a different, Illumina-based TCR-beta assay. The study assessed, at the TCR clonotype level, memory CD4+ T cell crossreactivity between SARS-CoV-2 and common cold coronavirus spike proteins. Using patient-derived lymphoblastoid cell lines, the shared crossreactive spike epitopes were mapped to their HLA restriction. The Adaptive Biotechnologies TCR-sequencing kit was used for samples from a few pre-COVID donors and for the naive versus memory experiments, whereas the other data were Illumina-based. The negative reference condition was either a culture with an HIV-1 Nef peptide pool or a culture with no peptide. Findings and caveats that apply to the study as a whole: Crossreactivity analysis centred on spike protein, so crossreactivity against other viral proteins was not assessed. The study was constrained by small numbers of patients and of tested TCRs. Approximately 61% of donors had memory CD4+ clonotypes that crossrecognized SARS-CoV-2 and at least one common cold coronavirus spike. Pre-pandemic and post-infection samples were not both contributed by any donor, so tracing of the source of pre-existing responses was limited. Compared with monoreactive clones, crossreactive clones had significantly weaker SARS-CoV-2-driven expansion, a result consistent with antigenic imprinting.

Library preparation employed the immunoSEQ multiplex PCR assay. Per the source publication's procedure: During preprocessing, nonproductive sequences were removed, as were CDR3s that did not start with C, did not end with F or W, or were shorter than 7 amino acids. The MANAFEST web app identified antigen-specific clonotypes based on expansion compared with the reference and other culture wells. To be counted as positive, a clone had to show significant expansion compared with the reference culture, at an FDR below 0.05, in 2 of 3 replicate wells. For a clone to be considered positive, significant expansion relative to all other tandem wells and an odds ratio above 5 were also required. Pairwise Levenshtein distance, computed with the stringdist R package after three terminal residues were trimmed from each end, was used as the measure of CDR3 homology. Not all clones reach the TCRdb copy of this immuneACCESS table, which keeps in-frame sequences only. Checked studies attribute under half of the gap to unresolved V genes and leave the rest unexplained. The D gene and trimming were derived from the DNA, and the V and J assignments and clone size from that table. For this sample there are around 24,000 clones; 70% to 80% appear just once. The biggest ten clones account for 20% to 25% of the sample.

This clone was observed a handful of times. This receptor's antigen is unknown. Base qualities are not at hand, and no much larger clone is one base apart. The CDR3 covers 12 residues, taking in both the cysteine and the phenylalanine. This entry keeps only the CDR3 DNA: 36 bases, framed from base 1. V lost 6 bases and J lost 7 bases; the stretch between them is 12 bases long. The germline V gene yields MNHEY for CDR1 and SVGAGI for CDR2. CD4+ T cells from unexposed donors were collected before the COVID-19 pandemic (2011-2018). The EasySep CD4+ T cell isolation kit was used to isolate CD4+ T cells once the cultures had run for roughly 10 days. As far as cell numbers permitted, CD4+ T cells from unexposed donors were tested for reactivity against SARS-CoV-2 S and N as well as four spike pools from common cold coronaviruses. Each well received about 2.2 million PBMCs, cultured in IMDM supplemented with approximately 4.5% human AB serum and 9.5 to 10 IU/ml IL-2. Half of the culture medium was replaced with fresh IL-2-containing medium on days 3 and 7. Triplicate replicate wells were generally used for each peptide culture condition. Leukapheresis product for the unexposed donors was purchased commercially. PBMCs were isolated from leukapheresis product or whole blood by Ficoll-Paque PLUS gradient centrifugation. PBMCs were either cryopreserved at -140 degrees C or used fresh in the expansion assay. The QIAamp Micro DNA Kit was used to extract genomic DNA from the CD4+ T cells.

The specimen was CD4+ T cells from PBMCs, cultured in vitro. The receptor's source is a human donor in good health. This sequence uses TRBV6-5 and TRBJ1-1; no D segment can be confidently identified. The sequenced DNA is TGTGCCAGCAGCTCCGAGTTGGGTGAAGCTTTCTTT. Its product reads: CASSSELGEAFF.